The clone carrying this T cell receptor beta chain was picked up one time. The antigen is not known. These data originate in a study of blood T cells in healthy people across ages. General study results and limits: The long-lived group displayed more naive CD4+ cells, plus higher diversity, than the aged donors did. TCR beta diversity, measured per million T cells, fell in a roughly linear way with age.

Germline loops: CDR1 SQVTM, CDR2 ANQGSEA. Germline trimming cut 4 bases from V and 1 base from J; bases unmatched to any gene: 5. The CDR3 runs to 14 residues. Per sample, extraction of total RNA gave at least 6 micrograms in every case. Primers used in a second PCR of roughly 7 to 11 cycles were a sample-barcoded 5' primer and a J-beta primer mix. TCRdb re-called the 5' RACE reads with MiXCR, one entry per CDR3 protein. The sample lists roughly 800,000 distinct CDR3 sequences, about 53% occurring once. The chain recombines TRBV29-1 with TRBJ1-1; 8 bases are a match to TRBD1. The TCR sequence derives from a man at least 80 years old in good health. Material: blood. CDR3 protein: CSVVRGLANTEAFF. The CDR3 DNA reads as TGCAGCGTTGTCAGGGGGCTGGCGAACACTGAAGCTTTCTTT.